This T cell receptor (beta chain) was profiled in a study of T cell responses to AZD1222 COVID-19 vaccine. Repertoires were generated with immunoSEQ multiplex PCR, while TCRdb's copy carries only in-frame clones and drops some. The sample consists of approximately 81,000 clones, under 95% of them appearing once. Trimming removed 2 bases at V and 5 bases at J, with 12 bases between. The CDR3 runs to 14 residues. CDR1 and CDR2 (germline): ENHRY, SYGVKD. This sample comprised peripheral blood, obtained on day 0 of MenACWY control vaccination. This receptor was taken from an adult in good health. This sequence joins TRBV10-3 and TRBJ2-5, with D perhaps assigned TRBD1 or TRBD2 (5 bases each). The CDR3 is CAISESQGEETQYF. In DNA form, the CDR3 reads TGTGCCATCAGTGAGAGTCAAGGGGAGGAGACCCAGTACTTC.